One TCR beta chain is described in this entry. These data come from a study of beta chain features in type 1 diabetes. Trimming shortened V by 0 bases and J by 1 base, and 6 bases separated the two germline ends. The germline CDR1 and CDR2 sequences are GTSNPN and SVGIG (reference sequence). The CDR3 extends over 14 amino acids. The sequenced template was cDNA made from the entire isolated RNA. TCRdb's table, derived via immunoSEQ multiplex PCR, lists solely in-frame clones and lacks some. There are a few hundred thousand clones in the sample; approximately 28% occur only once, and about 0.065% lies in the top ten.

The rearrangement joins TRBV30 to TRBJ2-2; D ambiguous. Sample: naive CD4+ T cells from blood. The receptor was isolated from a man aged 18 to 35 in good health. Here the CDR3 reads CAWSVRENTGELFF. CDR3 sequence (DNA): TGTGCCTGGAGTGTACGTGAGAACACCGGGGAGCTGTTTTTT.